Shown below are 13 T cell receptor beta chains from a single sample sequenced in a study of T cell responses to AZD1222 COVID-19 vaccine. Repertoires were generated with immunoSEQ multiplex PCR, while TCRdb's copy carries only in-frame clones and drops some. This sample has tens of thousands of clones; 89% occur once, and the top ten carry 28%. The starting material was peripheral blood, obtained 28 days after the second AZD1222 dose. These receptors were obtained from an adult who received the AZD1222 COVID-19 vaccine.

In its sample, this clone was seen a few times. The chain joins TRBV7-9 to TRBJ2-1; 15 positions match TRBD2. The CDR3 loop spans 19 amino acids. The V gene end was trimmed by 5 bases and the J gene end by 7 bases; junction bases not matched to a gene: 15. The germline CDR1 and CDR2 sequences are SEHNR and FQNEAQ (reference sequence). Here the CDR3 DNA reads TGTGCCAGCAGCCCTATAAAGGGACTAGCGGGAGGTGATACGAATGAGCAGTTCTTC. This encodes CASSPIKGLAGGDTNEQFF.

The gene calls are TRBV19 and TRBJ1-3, with D uncertain. V was trimmed by 7 bases and J by 1 base, leaving 11 bases between them. Germline loops: CDR1 LNHDA, CDR2 SQIVND (reference sequence). The CDR3 sequence is 14 residues long. CDR3 loop: CASKDGFSGNTIYF. CDR3 nucleotide sequence: TGTGCCAGTAAGGACGGTTTTTCTGGAAACACCATATATTTT.

V usage is TRBV7-2 and J usage is TRBJ2-1, with D hard to call. V shed 5 bases and J shed 6 bases, with 14 bases lying between them. The CDR3 is 14 residues long. The germline gives CDR1 SGHTA, CDR2 FQGNSA. CDR3 in DNA: TGTGCCAGCAGCCGCGACTTCCGCCTCAATGAGCAGTTCTTC. Encoded protein: CASSRDFRLNEQFF.

This clone was counted between two and nine times. This rearrangement joins TRBV12-5 to TRBJ2-7; 9 bases map to TRBD2. In germline, CDR1 is LGHNT, CDR2 FRNRAP. J gave up 0 bases and V 7 bases, and 4 bases lay outside the gene matches. This CDR3 is built from 14 residues. The CDR3: CASAPSGNSYEQYF. CDR3 DNA sequence: TGTGCTAGTGCCCCTAGCGGGAACTCCTACGAGCAGTACTTC.

The rearrangement links TRBV28 to TRBJ1-6, with TRBD1 matching 11 bases. The V gene's germline CDR1 is MDHEN and CDR2 SYDVKM. V shed 5 bases and J 9 bases; nucleotides not matched to a gene: 3. CDR3 length: 14 residues. This chain's CDR3 is CASSPGTGGSPLHF. In DNA form, the CDR3 reads TGTGCCAGCAGTCCTGGGACAGGGGGTTCACCCCTCCACTTT.

The chain combines TRBV11-2 with TRBJ1-1; D unresolved. The CDR3 length is 14 residues. Trimming removed 5 bases at V and 5 bases at J, with 15 bases between. The germline V gene has CDR1 SGHAT and CDR2 FQNNGV. The CDR3 reads CASSPHGMGTEAFF. Here the CDR3 DNA reads TGTGCCAGCAGCCCGCACGGGATGGGAACTGAAGCTTTCTTT.

The rearrangement joins TRBV5-1 to TRBJ2-7; tentatively, D is TRBD2 (6 bases). V lost 4 bases and J 3 bases, leaving 23 bases between the germline ends. This CDR3 comprises 17 residues. The germline gives CDR1 SGHRS, CDR2 YFSETQ. CDR3 bases: TGCGCCAGCAGCCCCACGGCGGGACGATTGGGGTTCTACGAGCAGTACTTC. This gives the protein CASSPTAGRLGFYEQYF.

The chain combines TRBV5-4 with TRBJ2-1; D may match TRBD1 or TRBD2 (5 bases each). This CDR3 is 15 amino acids long. CDR1 is SGHNT, CDR2 YYREEE, per germline (reference sequence). V lost 7 bases and J 10 bases, leaving 24 bases between the germline ends. The CDR3 region is CASHAGTTSFVEQFF. For the CDR3, the DNA is TGTGCCAGCCACGCCGGGACCACCTCATTCGTCGAGCAGTTCTTC.

The CDR3 is CASSLPGQGATEAFF. The CDR3 DNA reads TGTGCCAGCAGCTTACCGGGACAGGGGGCCACTGAAGCTTTCTTT. This chain joins TRBV3-1 (or the pseudogene TRBV3-2) and TRBJ1-1; 12 nucleotides match TRBD1. Germline values: CDR1 LGHDT, CDR2 YNNKEL (reference sequence). This CDR3 is 15 amino acids long. V trimming: 5 bases; J trimming: 4 bases; junction bases outside the gene matches: 5.

This clone has just one count. The V and J genes are TRBV27 and TRBJ2-7; TRBD1 aligns across 8 bases. Germline lookup yields CDR1 MNHEY and CDR2 SMNVEV (reference sequence). With V trimmed by 7 bases and J by 0 bases, 2 bases remained unmatched. The CDR3 has 13 residues. The CDR3 loop reads CASTGTGSYEQYF. CDR3 nucleotides: TGTGCCAGCACTGGGACAGGCTCCTACGAGCAGTACTTC.

The chain is built from TRBV20-1 and TRBJ1-4; D gene uncertain. Germline CDR1 is DFQATT and CDR2 is SNEGSKA (reference sequence). This CDR3 is built from 12 residues. V was shortened by 3 bases and J by 2 bases, with 4 bases between the two germline ends. Here the CDR3 DNA reads TGCAGTGCTAGTCGGACTAATGAAAAACTGTTTTTT. This codes for CSASRTNEKLFF.

Only a few counts were recorded for this clone. The J gene is TRBJ1-1, the V gene TRBV19; unclear D gene. The CDR3 spans 15 residues. Germline V gives CDR1 LNHDA, CDR2 SQIVND (reference sequence). Trimming stripped 3 bases from V and 3 bases from J, with 14 bases between. CDR3: CASSIGGNVDTEAFF. For the CDR3, the DNA is TGTGCCAGTAGTATCGGAGGGAACGTGGACACTGAAGCTTTCTTT.

V usage is TRBV13 and J usage is TRBJ1-5, with TRBD1 identical over 11 bases. V was clipped by 1 base and J by 4 bases; unmatched bases: 3. The CDR3 spans 16 residues. Germline values: CDR1 PRHDT, CDR2 FYEKMQ (reference sequence). The CDR3: CASSLVGQGENQPQHF. CDR3 in DNA: TGTGCCAGCAGCTTAGTGGGACAGGGGGAAAATCAGCCCCAGCATTTT. Drawing the rest from reference TRBV13 and TRBJ1-5, the complete variable domain is AAGVIQSPRHLIKEKRETATLKCYPIPRHDTVYWYQQGPGQDPQFLISFYEKMQSDKGSIPDRFSAQQFSDYHSELNMSSLELGDSALYFCASSLVGQGENQPQHFGDGTRLSIL.